This T cell receptor (beta chain) emerged from a study of regulatory T cells in long-lasting Graves disease. Overall study results and limits: Relative to new patients (approximately 1,000), persistent patients exhibited greater sharing of public clonotypes (approximately 2,500).

Remarks on this clonotype: What it binds is unknown.

Construction of TCR beta libraries relied on iRepertoire HTBI primers and on Arm-PCR targeting CDR3 regions. TCRdb ran MiXCR on the multiplex PCR reads and lists one entry per CDR3 protein. Of some 420,000 distinct CDR3 sequences listed, approximately 23% are singletons. Time point here: persistent/refractory GD, antithyroid drugs over 5 years with positive TRAb. Generation of the TCR library employed RNA extracted from PBMCs. The V end was cut by 2 bases, the J end by 1 base, with 5 bases between. The CDR3 contains 12 residues. In germline, CDR1 is GTSNPN, CDR2 SVGIG (reference sequence). The sample was peripheral blood mononuclear cells (PBMCs), taken when the disease was refractory, from a patient treated with antithyroid drugs. The clonotype was recovered from a female donor with Graves disease. V and J are TRBV30 and TRBJ1-2; D is unclear. The DNA of the CDR3 is TGTGCCTGGAGTATGGTTAACTATGGCTACACCTTC. Translating gives CAWSMVNYGYTF. The full variable domain, in which reference TRBV30 and TRBJ1-2 provide the parts outside the CDR3, is SQTIHQWPATLVQPVGSPLSLECTVEGTSNPNLYWYRQAAGRGLQLLFYSVGIGQISSEVPQNLSASRPQDRQFILSSKKLLLSDSGFYLCAWSMVNYGYTFGSGTRLTVV.